The 15 T cell receptor beta chains below were found in one sample sequenced in a study of T cells after yellow fever vaccination. A single record per CDR3 protein comes from TCRdb applying MiXCR to the 5' RACE reads. The sample has some 340,000 distinct CDR3 sequences; 4.1% are singletons. Sequences were derived from PBMCs, sampled 5 days after the yellow fever booster vaccination. These receptors originate from a man between 18 and 29 years old who received the YFV17D yellow fever vaccine.

Many counts were recorded for this clonotype. V is TRBV12-3 or TRBV12-4 and J is TRBJ1-2; D perhaps matches TRBD1 (5 bases). The CDR3 covers 15 residues. The V end lost 6 bases, the J end lost 0 bases, and 14 bases lay between the germline ends. CDR3 nucleotides: TGTGCCAGCAGCTTATGGGGGAGAGCTAACTATGGCTACACCTTC. Protein product: CASSLWGRANYGYTF.

This clonotype was seen a few times. The chain uses TRBV6-2 or TRBV6-3 and TRBJ2-1; 14 nucleotides match TRBD2. Germline loops: CDR1 MNHEY, CDR2 SVGEGT. J gave up 8 bases and V 5 bases, and 8 bases lay outside the gene matches. The CDR3 sequence is 16 residues long. CDR3 protein: CASSVGTSGGYDEQFF. CDR3 nucleotides: TGTGCCAGCAGTGTGGGGACTAGCGGGGGCTATGATGAGCAGTTCTTC.

This sequence joins TRBV29-1 and TRBJ2-2, with 9 positions matching TRBD2. Germline lookup yields CDR1 SQVTM and CDR2 ANQGSEA. The ends lost 4 bases at V and 3 bases at J; junction bases unmatched: 6. The CDR3 has 15 residues. The CDR3 loop reads CSVVSGGRDTGELFF. The CDR3, as DNA: TGCAGCGTTGTTAGCGGGGGACGGGACACCGGGGAGCTGTTTTTT.

The chain employs TRBV6-2 or TRBV6-3 and TRBJ2-7; TRBD1 might be the D (6 bases). This CDR3 has 12 amino acids. Germline CDR1 reads MNHEY; CDR2 reads SVGEGT. The V gene lost 6 bases and the J gene lost 3 bases, with 9 bases spanning the gap. For the CDR3, the DNA is TGTGCCAGCAGCGTCAGGGGCTACGAGCAGTACGTC. This codes for CASSVRGYEQYV.

This clonotype was found many times. The CDR3 protein is CASSLRHPDSDTQYF. The CDR3 DNA is TGTGCCAGCAGTTTACGACACCCGGACTCAGATACGCAGTATTTT. The genes are TRBV27 and TRBJ2-3, with D possibly matching TRBD2 (5 bases). V lost 2 bases and J 4 bases, leaving 13 bases between the germline ends. This CDR3 spans 15 amino acids. Looked up from germline, CDR1 is MNHEY and CDR2 is SMNVEV (reference sequence).

V gene TRBV10-3 combines with J gene TRBJ1-1, with D uncertain. The germline V gene encodes CDR1 ENHRY and CDR2 SYGVKD. V was clipped by 3 bases and J by 0 bases, with 8 bases between them. This CDR3 has 14 amino acids. CDR3 residues: CAISEAALNTEAFF. DNA for the CDR3: TGTGCCATCAGTGAAGCCGCACTGAACACTGAAGCTTTCTTT.

This clonotype was recorded at least ten times. V and J are TRBV4-1 and TRBJ2-7; 10 bases align to TRBD1. Germline V gives CDR1 MGHRA, CDR2 YSYEKL. CDR3 length: 16 residues. V gave up 3 bases and J gave up 5 bases; unmatched junction bases: 10. CDR3 nucleotide sequence: TGCGCCAGCAGCCAGACCCCCGGACAGGGGGAAGACGAGCAGTACTTC. Its protein product is CASSQTPGQGEDEQYF.

This clonotype was recorded at least ten times. The chain recombines TRBV9 with TRBJ2-3; 11 bases line up with TRBD2. The CDR3 length is 15 residues. V was clipped by 5 bases and J by 3 bases; unmatched bases: 5. The germline CDR1 and CDR2 sequences are SGDLS and YYNGEE. CDR3 in amino acids: CASSVSGGATDTQYF. The CDR3 DNA reads TGTGCCAGCAGTGTTAGCGGGGGGGCGACAGATACGCAGTATTTT.

This clonotype has just a few counts. The chain joins TRBV20-1 to TRBJ1-1; D might be TRBD1 (5 bases). V lost 1 base, J lost 3 bases, and 21 bases lay in between. The CDR3 length is 17 residues. Germline V gene lookup returns CDR1 DFQATT and CDR2 SNEGSKA (reference sequence). CDR3 sequence reads: CSARARTRTIVDTEAFF. The CDR3 DNA is TGCAGTGCTAGAGCGCGGACACGAACGATAGTGGACACTGAAGCTTTCTTT.

The chain uses TRBV24-1 and TRBJ2-5; D is tentatively TRBD1 or TRBD2 (7 bases each). V was clipped by 9 bases and J by 3 bases, with 13 bases between them. The CDR3 is made up of 13 amino acids. CDR1 is KGHDR and CDR2 is SFDVKD in the germline V gene. The CDR3: CATQGGPKETQYF. DNA for the CDR3: TGTGCCACCCAGGGGGGGCCAAAAGAGACCCAGTACTTC.

This clonotype has a count of ten or more. The chain combines TRBV20-1 with TRBJ1-3, with D unresolved. In germline, CDR1 is DFQATT, CDR2 SNEGSKA (reference sequence). This CDR3 contains 13 residues. Trimming took 2 bases from V and 7 from J, leaving 12 bases between them. The CDR3 reads CSARKSEENTIYF. The CDR3 DNA follows: TGCAGTGCTAGAAAGTCAGAGGAGAACACCATATATTTT.

This clonotype was counted between two and nine times. The V and J genes are TRBV18 and TRBJ1-2, with 8 bases aligning to TRBD1. After removal of 4 bases from V and 6 bases from J, the junction contained 10 bases not matched to a gene. Germline CDR1 is KGHSH and CDR2 is LQKENI. There are 15 residues in the CDR3. CDR3 nucleotide sequence: TGTGCCAGCTCACTACTGGACAGGGTGCTAGATGGCTACACCTTC. Translation gives CASSLLDRVLDGYTF.

This clonotype was found many times. The V gene is TRBV5-1, the J gene TRBJ2-1; perhaps D is TRBD1 or TRBD2 (6 bases each). The CDR3 is 14 residues long. Trimming shortened V by 2 bases and J by 7 bases, and 13 bases separated the two germline ends. Germline loops: CDR1 SGHRS, CDR2 YFSETQ. The chain's CDR3 is CASSFDRRGNEQFF. In nucleotides, the CDR3 is TGCGCCAGCAGCTTTGACAGGCGGGGTAATGAGCAGTTCTTC.

This clonotype was observed a handful of times. The rearrangement joins TRBV7-2 to TRBJ2-1; TRBD2 is a possible D gene (6 bases). Germline V gives CDR1 SGHTA, CDR2 FQGNSA. The CDR3 is 15 amino acids. The V gene lost 1 base and the J gene lost 9 bases, with 16 bases spanning the gap. This CDR3 reads CASSLGDFGDREQFF. The CDR3 DNA is TGTGCCAGCAGCTTAGGGGACTTCGGGGATCGTGAGCAGTTCTTC.

This rearrangement joins TRBV7-2 to TRBJ2-1, with 8 bases aligning to TRBD1. This CDR3 has 14 residues. V shed 4 bases and J 7 bases; nucleotides not matched to a gene: 6. CDR1 is SGHTA, CDR2 FQGNSA, per germline. CDR3 DNA: TGTGCCAGCAGCTCCCAGGGGGCGTTAAATGAGCAGTTCTTC. The encoded protein is CASSSQGALNEQFF.